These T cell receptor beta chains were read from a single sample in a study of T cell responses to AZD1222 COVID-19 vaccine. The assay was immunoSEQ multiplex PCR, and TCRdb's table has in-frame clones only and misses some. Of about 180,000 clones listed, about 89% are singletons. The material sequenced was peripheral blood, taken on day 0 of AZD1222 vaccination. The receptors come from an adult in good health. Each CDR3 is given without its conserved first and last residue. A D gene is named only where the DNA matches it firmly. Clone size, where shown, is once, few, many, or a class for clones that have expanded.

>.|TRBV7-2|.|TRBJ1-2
ASSLGNQWNGYT
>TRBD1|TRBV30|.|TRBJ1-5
AWGQGWQPQH
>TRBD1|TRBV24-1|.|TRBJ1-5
ATGQGVGPQH
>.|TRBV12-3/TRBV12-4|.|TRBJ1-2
ASSLWGGDGYT
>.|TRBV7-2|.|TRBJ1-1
ASSFYTEAF
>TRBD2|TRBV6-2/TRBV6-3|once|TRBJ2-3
ASSRSGRVSTDTQY
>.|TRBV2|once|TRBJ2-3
ASSEADTQY
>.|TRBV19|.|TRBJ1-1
ASSIGGHRGSTEAF
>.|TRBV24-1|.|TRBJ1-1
ATSDSTRGQNTEAF
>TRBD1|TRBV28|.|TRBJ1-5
ASSRDSVARPQH
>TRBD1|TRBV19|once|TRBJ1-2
ASSTWRTGDGYT
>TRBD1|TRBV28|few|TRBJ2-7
ASSSRRPGQGYEQY
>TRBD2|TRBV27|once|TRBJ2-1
ASSPRTSGSNEQF
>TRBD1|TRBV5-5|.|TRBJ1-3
ASSLGQGFSGNTIY
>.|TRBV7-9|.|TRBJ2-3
ASSLEGLTDTQY
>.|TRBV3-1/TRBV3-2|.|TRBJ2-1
ASSQGPGEQF
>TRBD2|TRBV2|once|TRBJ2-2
ASSAGGKTGELF
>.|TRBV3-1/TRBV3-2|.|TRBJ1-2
ASSQGNRRNYGYT